This TCR beta chain stems from a study of T cell responses to AZD1222 COVID-19 vaccine. Germline V gives CDR1 MDHEN, CDR2 SYDVKM. The CDR3 loop spans 15 amino acids. Trimming removed 3 bases at V and 3 bases at J, with 12 bases between. Study results and caveats: Nearly half of spike-specific TCRs reportedly go after variant regions that carry no mutations.

The protocol was immunoSEQ multiplex PCR, while the TCRdb copy is restricted to in-frame clones and leaves out a portion. The sample lists 150,000 or so clones; approximately 95% were seen once. Concerning this clone: Its cognate antigen is unknown.

V and J are TRBV28 and TRBJ1-5; the D gene is possibly TRBD1 (6 bases). The source was peripheral blood, collected on day 0 of MenACWY control vaccination. The clonotype originates from an adult in good health. CDR3 DNA: TGTGCCAGCAGTTTCCCGCAGGGGTTCAATCAGCCCCAGCATTTT. Residues: CASSFPQGFNQPQHF.